This T cell receptor (beta chain) was identified in a study of blood T cell repertoires in COVID-19. Study details: T cells, B-cell-depleted T cells, or PBMCs supplied cDNA or gDNA.

The CDR3 runs 16 residues. Original data processing: Nucleated cell counts were estimated from reference gene primer amplification. Here immunoSEQ multiplex PCR was the method, and the copy in TCRdb shows in-frame clones only, minus some. V, J and clone size were drawn from that table, and D and trimming were deduced from the DNA. The sample carries some 36,000 clones, roughly 90% recorded once. Material: peripheral blood. This TCR derives from a man between 60 and 75 years old with active or convalescent COVID-19. The rearrangement joins TRBV21-1 to TRBJ2-5; whether TRBD1, the table's D call, matches the DNA was not checked. TRBV21-1 is designated a pseudogene. The chain's CDR3 is CASSNPGHKGGETQYF. CDR3 nucleotide sequence: TGTGCCAGCAGCAATCCGGGACACAAAGGGGGAGAGACCCAGTACTTC.